What follows are 28 T cell receptor beta chains derived from one specimen sequenced in a study of tumor-infiltrating lymphocytes in primary liver carcinoma. Production of TCR beta cDNA used roughly 0.55 ug total RNA together with a constant-region primer. Generation of the TCR beta libraries relied on three nested multiplex PCR rounds using slightly modified ARM-PCR. The two initial PCR rounds, around 11 cycles each, used TRBV1-TRBV30 forward and C-beta reverse primers. MiXCR, applied by TCRdb to the multiplex PCR reads, yields one record per CDR3 protein. The sample contains 300,000 to 400,000 distinct CDR3 sequences, 60% to 80% of which appear only once. RNA isolated from unsorted whole blood supplied the blood RNA, with germline DNA also extracted. The specimen sequenced was peripheral blood. These receptors were obtained from a man aged 40-55 years with primary liver carcinoma and hepatitis B virus infection.

The chain is built from TRBV6-6 and TRBJ2-1, with a tentative D call TRBD2 (6 bases). CDR1 and CDR2 from the germline V gene are MNHNY and SVGAGI (reference sequence). This CDR3 is built from 14 residues. Trimming cost V 9 bases and J 9 bases, with 21 bases left between them. The CDR3 DNA reads TGTGCCAGTCACTTCACGGGAGAAAACAGTGAGCAGTTCTTC. This translates into CASHFTGENSEQFF.

This clonotype has at least ten counts. V is TRBV12-3 or TRBV12-4 and J is TRBJ1-2, with unresolved D. The V gene lost 3 bases and the J gene lost 6 bases, with 11 bases spanning the gap. The CDR3 sequence is 13 residues long. Written as DNA, the CDR3 is TGTGCCAGCAGTTTTCGGTCTTTGGATGGCTACACCTTC. Translation: CASSFRSLDGYTF.

V and J are TRBV14 and TRBJ2-2; D perhaps matches TRBD2 (5 bases). V was clipped by 3 bases and J by 3 bases, with 8 bases between them. This CDR3 comprises 14 residues. The V gene's germline CDR1 is SGHDN and CDR2 FVKESK. This chain's CDR3 is CASSQDWYTGELFF. CDR3 DNA sequence: TGTGCCAGCAGCCAGGACTGGTACACCGGGGAGCTGTTTTTT.

The table lists this clonotype with a count of one. The CDR3 loop is CASSPYDSQETQYF. CDR3 sequence (DNA): TGTGCCAGCAGTCCATACGACAGCCAAGAGACCCAGTACTTC. This chain links TRBV7-9 with TRBJ2-5, with TRBD1 as a possible D gene (5 bases). V was pared by 6 bases and J by 1 base, with 12 bases between. CDR3 length equals 14 residues. From germline, CDR1 is SEHNR and CDR2 FQNEAQ (reference sequence).

J is TRBJ1-1 and V is TRBV2; D is ambiguous. V lost 4 bases and J 0 bases, leaving 6 bases between the germline ends. This CDR3 contains 13 residues. The germline CDR1 and CDR2 sequences are SNHLY and FYNNEI. CDR3 sequence (DNA): TGTGCCAGCAGTGCCCAGGTGAACACTGAAGCTTTCTTT. As protein: CASSAQVNTEAFF. Looking up the rest from reference TRBV2 and TRBJ1-1 gives the full variable domain: EPEVTQTPSHQVTQMGQEVILRCVPISNHLYFYWYRQILGQKVEFLVSFYNNEISEKSEIFDDQFSVERPDGSNFTLKIRSTKLEDSAMYFCASSAQVNTEAFFGQGTRLTVV.

In regard to this clonotype: The CDR3 end shows no conserved phenylalanine or tryptophan, and so a read error is likely. The chain is built from TRBV6-1 and TRBJ2-7, with TRBD1 identical over 7 bases. The V and J ends lost 3 bases and 6 bases, in that order; junction bases with no gene match: 8. CDR1 and CDR2 from the germline V gene are MNHNS and SASEGT. The CDR3 length is 14 residues. This CDR3 is CASSDRGFLVEQYL. CDR3 in DNA: TGTGCCAGCAGTGACAGGGGGTTCCTAGTCGAGCAGTACCTC.

This clonotype was counted a single time. A much larger clone is a single base away; this may be a read error. The genes are TRBV6-6 and TRBJ1-2; TRBD1 might be the D (5 bases). Trimming stripped 2 bases from V and 6 bases from J, with 13 bases between. The length of the CDR3 is 14 residues. The germline CDR1 and CDR2 sequences are MNHNY and SVGAGI (reference sequence). The CDR3, as DNA: TGTGCCAGCAGTTACAGCAGGGTGGGAGATGGCTACACCTTC. Translation gives CASSYSRVGDGYTF.

This chain uses TRBV5-1 with TRBJ2-7, with D possibly TRBD1 on 6 matching bases. V shed 0 bases and J shed 7 bases, with 17 bases lying between them. Germline lookup yields CDR1 SGHRS and CDR2 YFSETQ. This CDR3 is 15 amino acids long. Here the CDR3 reads CASSLDGSRGYEQYF. The CDR3 nucleotides are TGCGCCAGCAGCTTGGACGGTTCAAGGGGGTATGAGCAGTACTTC.

A remark on this clonotype: A much more abundant neighbour one base away suggests this may be a read error. This chain joins TRBV5-4 and TRBJ1-1; D perhaps matches TRBD1 (6 bases). From germline, CDR1 is SGHNT and CDR2 YYREEE (reference sequence). The CDR3 totals 14 residues. The CDR3 DNA sequence: TGTGCCAACAGCCTCCTGGGGGGCAACACTGAAGCTTTCTTT. This codes for CANSLLGGNTEAFF.

As to this clonotype: The junction departs from the called germline gene at one end, perhaps through a read error. The CDR3 DNA reads as TGTGCCGGCAGCCCCGGTAGGATTTCAAACGAGCAGTACTTC. Translating it yields CAGSPGRISNEQYF. V gene TRBV11-3 combines with J gene TRBJ2-7; D uncertain. Looked up from germline, CDR1 is SGHNT and CDR2 is YENEEA. The CDR3 is 14 residues long.

To note about this clonotype: Germline and junction disagree at one end, which may indicate a read error. The rearrangement uses TRBV6-2 or TRBV6-3 and TRBJ2-5; D unresolved. This CDR3 has 17 residues. The germline V gene encodes CDR1 MNHEY and CDR2 SVGEGT. CDR3 amino acids: CASGYGSVRPWRETQYF. The CDR3 bases are TGTGCCAGCGGTTACGGTTCTGTCAGGCCTTGGCGAGAGACCCAGTACTTC.

The sample holds a few counts of this clonotype. V usage is TRBV7-9 and J usage is TRBJ2-1; 7 nucleotides match TRBD2. Unmatched junction bases numbered 0, after V lost 8 bases and J lost 2 bases. This CDR3 comprises 12 residues. Germline CDR1 is SEHNR and CDR2 is FQNEAQ (reference sequence). CDR3 DNA sequence: TGTGCCAGCGGACTAGCCTACAATGAGCAGTTCTTC. It yields the protein CASGLAYNEQFF.

In regard to this clonotype: This sequence may be a read error, since a much larger clone differs from it by one base. The gene calls are TRBV6-1 and TRBJ2-1; 11 nucleotides agree with TRBD2. Germline loops: CDR1 MNHNS, CDR2 SASEGT. The CDR3 extends over 16 amino acids. The CDR3 DNA sequence: TGTGCCAGCAGTATAAGACCGGGACTAGCGGCCAATGAGCAGCTCTTC. This gives the protein CASSIRPGLAANEQLF.

The gene calls are TRBV28 and TRBJ1-2; D gene unclear. Germline CDR1 reads MDHEN; CDR2 reads SYDVKM. The CDR3 consists of 14 residues. The germline V and J ends were trimmed by 2 bases and 3 bases, with 10 bases remaining between them. The CDR3 spells CASSLRETYYGYTF. CDR3 bases: TGTGCCAGCAGTTTACGCGAGACGTACTATGGCTACACCTTC.

A remark on this clonotype: A junction end diverges from the germline sequence, so it may reflect a read error. The chain joins TRBV10-3 to TRBJ2-5, with 7 bases that match TRBD2. The CDR3 has 13 residues. Per the germline V gene, CDR1 is ENHRY and CDR2 is SYGVKD. The DNA of the CDR3 is TGTACCATCAAAGCGGGGAACCAAGAGACCCAGTACTTC. Encoded protein: CTIKAGNQETQYF.

This clonotype turned up a few times. The chain has TRBV6-2 or TRBV6-3 and TRBJ2-7, with 7 bases lining up with TRBD1. J was trimmed by 6 bases and V by 0 bases; bases with no gene match: 2. The CDR3 runs 13 residues. Germline V gives CDR1 MNHEY, CDR2 SVGEGT. The DNA for the CDR3 is TGTGCCAGCAGTTACTCCGGGACAGCCGAGCAGTACTTC. Residues: CASSYSGTAEQYF.

The rearrangement uses TRBV6-5 and TRBJ2-5; D is possibly TRBD1 or TRBD2 (5 bases each). Trimming left V 0 bases short and J 4 bases short, with 12 bases between. CDR1 and CDR2 (germline): MNHEY, SVGAGI. The CDR3 runs 15 residues. The chain's CDR3 is CASSYSRAGRETQYF. CDR3 in DNA: TGTGCCAGCAGTTACTCGAGGGCAGGGAGAGAGACCCAGTACTTC.

On this clonotype itself: Because it lacks the conserved phenylalanine or tryptophan at the end, this CDR3 is likely a read error. This sequence joins TRBV11-2 and TRBJ2-7; 10 bases align to TRBD2. This CDR3 has 17 residues. Germline CDR1 is SGHAT and CDR2 is FQNNGV. The CDR3 sequence: CASSLVASGRGGYKQYL. DNA of the CDR3: TGTGCCAGCAGCTTAGTCGCTAGCGGGAGAGGCGGCTACAAGCAGTACCTC.

In the case of this clonotype: Germline and junction disagree at one end, which may indicate a read error. The V and J genes are TRBV11-2 and TRBJ1-2; perhaps TRBD1 as D (6 bases). The CDR3 contains 15 residues. Germline V gene sequence: CDR1 SGHAT, CDR2 FQNNGV. The CDR3 DNA reads TGTGCCAGAAGCTCATCACAGGGACCTAACTATGGCTACACCTTC. Protein sequence: CARSSSQGPNYGYTF. Full variable domain (missing parts from reference TRBV11-2 and TRBJ1-2): EAGVAQSPRYKIIEKRQSVAFWCNPISGHATLYWYQQILGQGPKLLIQFQNNGVVDDSQLPKDRFSAERLKGVDSTLKIQPAKLEDSAVYLCARSSSQGPNYGYTFGSGTRLTVV.

In this sample, this clonotype turned up once. The V and J genes are TRBV28 and TRBJ2-7; 7 nucleotides align to TRBD2. The length of the CDR3 is 16 residues. Germline values: CDR1 MDHEN, CDR2 SYDVKM. The V segment lost 1 base and the J segment 3 bases; nucleotides outside the gene matches: 9. Here the CDR3 reads CASSLFAYRTSYEQYF. The CDR3 coding sequence is TGTGCCAGCAGTTTATTCGCTTATAGGACTAGCTACGAGCAGTACTTC.

The chain carries TRBV12-3 or TRBV12-4 and TRBJ1-1; D gene uncertain. This CDR3 has 15 residues. V was clipped by 5 bases and J by 4 bases, with 17 bases between them. This chain's CDR3 is CASSLLMGMGTEAFF. CDR3 DNA sequence: TGTGCCAGCAGTCTACTCATGGGCATGGGCACTGAAGCTTTCTTT.

This clonotype was found once. It may be a read error: a sequence one base away is much more abundant. V and J are TRBV6-2 or TRBV6-3 and TRBJ2-1, with D possibly being TRBD2 (5 bases). Germline V gives CDR1 MNHEY, CDR2 SVGEGT. The CDR3 length is 15 residues. CDR3 bases: TGTGCCAGCAATTACCTGGAGTGGGAAGGGAGTGAGCAGTTCTTC. It codes for CASNYLEWEGSEQFF.

Concerning this clonotype: Possible read error: a much larger clone is one base away. This chain links TRBV21-1 with TRBJ2-7; the D segment call TRBD2 is taken from the table without a DNA check. TRBV21-1 is a pseudogene segment. The CDR3 extends over 16 amino acids. The CDR3 loop reads CASSKALEGGWYEQYF. DNA for the CDR3: TGTGCCAGCAGCAAAGCGCTAGAGGGAGGATGGTACGAGCAGTACTTC.

As for this clonotype: A much larger clone sits a single nucleotide away, making a read error possible. The V call is TRBV6-5, the J call TRBJ2-2; D is unresolved. The germline V gene encodes CDR1 MNHEY and CDR2 SVGAGI. This CDR3 spans 16 amino acids. CDR3 loop: CDSSYSPQINTGELFF. CDR3 nucleotide sequence: TGTGACAGCAGTTATTCACCACAGATCAACACCGGGGAGCTGTTTTTT.

Of note for this clonotype: Compared with germline, one end of the junction differs, possibly owing to a read error. The chain has TRBV28 and TRBJ2-5, with 11 bases identical to TRBD1. In germline, CDR1 is MDHEN, CDR2 SYDVKM. The CDR3 spans 17 residues. The CDR3 DNA follows: TGTGCCGGCAGTCCCACCCGGACAGGGGGCAGGCAGGAGACCCAGTACTTC. Translating it yields CAGSPTRTGGRQETQYF.

This clonotype was picked up many times. V and J are TRBV6-2 or TRBV6-3 and TRBJ1-5, with D possibly being TRBD1 (5 bases). This CDR3 comprises 14 residues. The germline CDR1 and CDR2 sequences are MNHEY and SVGEGT. The V gene lost 2 bases and the J gene lost 4 bases, with 9 bases spanning the gap. The CDR3 loop is CASSYAGGNQPQHF. CDR3 DNA: TGTGCCAGCAGTTACGCGGGGGGGAATCAGCCCCAGCATTTT.

Concerning this clonotype itself: This may arise from a read error, as a much more abundant clone is one base away. The chain has TRBV10-3 and TRBJ2-1; no firm D call. Germline CDR1 and CDR2: ENHRY and SYGVKD. This CDR3 has 12 residues. CDR3 amino acids: CVTLNTRNEQFF. The CDR3 DNA reads as TGTGTCACCCTCAATACCCGGAATGAGCAGTTCTTC.

This clonotype has only one observation. V gene TRBV7-2 combines with J gene TRBJ1-6; 7 bases fit TRBD1. The CDR3 runs 13 residues. Germline CDR1 and CDR2: SGHTA and FQGNSA. The ends lost 10 bases at V and 7 bases at J; junction bases unmatched: 7. CDR3 sequence (DNA): TGTGCCACCGACAGGGAAGGGAATTCACCCCTCCACTTT. It encodes CATDREGNSPLHF.